One sample yielded the 16 T cell receptor beta chains listed below, sequenced in a study of read filtering for tumor transcriptome and immune sequencing. Molecular barcoded adaptors covering alpha/delta and beta/gamma chains were used on around 400 ng RNA. MiXCR was run by TCRdb on the reads, yielding one entry per CDR3 protein. The table shows roughly 480 distinct CDR3 sequences, with just over 75% occurring only once. The sample taken for sequencing was a population of CD138-negative cells sorted from bone marrow. All receptors come from a donor at least 40 years old with multiple myeloma. This table probably holds off-target reads from a library built for another chain.

The chain has TRBV20-1 and TRBJ1-4, with D possibly being TRBD1 (5 bases). V was shortened by 4 bases and J by 8 bases, with 11 bases between the two germline ends. Germline CDR1 DFQATT, CDR2 SNEGSKA (reference sequence). CDR3 size: 12 residues. CDR3 sequence reads: CSAKGRYEKLFF. The CDR3 DNA reads TGCAGTGCTAAGGGACGGTACGAAAAACTGTTTTTT.

The chain carries TRBV6-6 and TRBJ2-1; no firm D call. Trimming took 2 bases from V and 0 from J, leaving 2 bases between them. From germline, CDR1 is MNHNY and CDR2 SVGAGI (reference sequence). The CDR3 spans 13 residues. The CDR3 here is CASSYSSYNEQFF. The CDR3 nucleotides are TGTGCCAGCAGTTACAGCTCCTACAATGAGCAGTTCTTC.

The V gene is TRBV5-1, the J gene TRBJ2-3; no firm D call. This CDR3 region has 13 residues. Germline V lookup: CDR1 SGHRS, CDR2 YFSETQ. With 5 bases removed from V and 2 bases from J, the gap between germline ends came to 9 bases. The CDR3 sequence is CASSVGNTDTQYF. The CDR3 nucleotides read TGCGCCAGCAGTGTGGGTAACACAGATACGCAGTATTTT.

The V gene is TRBV11-2, the J gene TRBJ2-1; 9 bases are shared with TRBD2. CDR3 length equals 14 residues. The J segment lost 7 bases and the V segment lost 3 bases, leaving 4 bases of the junction unmatched. Germline CDR1 SGHAT, CDR2 FQNNGV. CDR3 region: CASSLTTSGNEQFF. The CDR3 DNA sequence: TGTGCCAGCAGCTTGACGACTAGCGGTAATGAGCAGTTCTTC.

The chain recombines TRBV11-3 with TRBJ2-7; no firm D call. The CDR3 runs 15 residues. Germline values: CDR1 SGHNT, CDR2 YENEEA. Trimming pared 1 base from V and 0 bases from J, leaving 10 bases between. The CDR3 DNA sequence: TGTGCCAGCAGCTTAGGGCTCAGCGTCTCCTACGAGCAGTACTTC. It translates to CASSLGLSVSYEQYF.

The chain recombines TRBV6-2 or TRBV6-3 with TRBJ2-6, with TRBD1 matching 8 bases. The CDR3 consists of 15 residues. V was pared by 6 bases and J by 1 base, with 2 bases of the junction left unmatched. From germline, CDR1 is MNHEY and CDR2 SVGEGT. In DNA, the CDR3 is TGTGCCAGCAGCTGGACAGGGTCTGGGGCCAACGTCCTGACTTTC. This sequence encodes CASSWTGSGANVLTF.

The chain links TRBV4-1 to TRBJ2-1; D remains unclear. V lost 0 bases, J lost 3 bases, and 3 bases lay in between. The CDR3 is 13 residues long. Germline values: CDR1 MGHRA, CDR2 YSYEKL. This CDR3 is CASSQDFYNEQFF. The CDR3 DNA is TGCGCCAGCAGCCAAGACTTCTACAATGAGCAGTTCTTC.

The rearrangement links TRBV5-5 to TRBJ2-5; 9 bases agree with TRBD2. Germline CDR1 reads SGHKS; CDR2 reads YYEKEE (reference sequence). The ends lost 0 bases at V and 5 bases at J; junction bases unmatched: 8. The CDR3 contains 16 residues. CDR3 protein: CASSLGGSGSMETQYF. DNA of the CDR3: TGTGCCAGCAGCTTGGGGGGTAGCGGGAGTATGGAGACCCAGTACTTC. Full variable domain (remainder filled in from reference TRBV5-5 and TRBJ2-5): DAGVTQSPTHLIKTRGQQVTLRCSPISGHKSVSWYQQVLGQGPQFIFQYYEKEERGRGNFPDRFSARQFPNYSSELNVNALLLGDSALYLCASSLGGSGSMETQYFGPGTRLLVL.

The chain employs TRBV7-2 and TRBJ2-1; D gene unclear. The CDR3 loop spans 14 amino acids. Germline loops: CDR1 SGHTA, CDR2 FQGNSA. V lost 1 base, J lost 3 bases, and 7 bases lay in between. CDR3 in amino acids: CASSLDSFYNEQFF. The CDR3 nucleotides read TGTGCCAGCAGCTTAGACAGTTTCTACAATGAGCAGTTCTTC.

The chain employs TRBV5-1 and TRBJ2-5; the match to TRBD1 covers 9 bases. The ends lost 3 bases at V and 5 bases at J; junction bases unmatched: 5. Germline CDR1 and CDR2: SGHRS and YFSETQ. This CDR3 contains 14 residues. CDR3 sequence reads: CASSSGTGFETQYF. In DNA form, the CDR3 reads TGCGCCAGCAGCTCCGGGACAGGGTTTGAGACCCAGTACTTC.

This chain links TRBV18 with TRBJ2-1; D is uncertain. Germline V lookup: CDR1 KGHSH, CDR2 LQKENI. The CDR3 is 13 residues long. V lost 4 bases and J 4 bases, leaving 8 bases between the germline ends. The chain's CDR3 is CASSLSVYNEQFF. Written as DNA, the CDR3 is TGTGCCAGCTCACTCTCGGTATACAATGAGCAGTTCTTC.

This clonotype turned up a few times. The chain uses TRBV19 and TRBJ2-1, with TRBD2 matching over 11 bases. Germline trimming cut 3 bases from V and 0 bases from J; bases unmatched to any gene: 4. Germline V gene sequence: CDR1 LNHDA, CDR2 SQIVND (reference sequence). This CDR3 has 17 amino acids. In nucleotides, the CDR3 is TGTGCCAGTAGTATCACTAGCGGGGGCCGCTCCTACAATGAGCAGTTCTTC. Protein sequence: CASSITSGGRSYNEQFF. Supplemented by reference TRBV19 and TRBJ2-1, the full variable domain reads DGGITQSPKYLFRKEGQNVTLSCEQNLNHDAMYWYRQDPGQGLRLIYYSQIVNDFQKGDIAEGYSVSREKKESFPLTVTSAQKNPTAFYLCASSITSGGRSYNEQFFGPGTRLTVL.

The CDR3 nucleotides are TGTGCCAGCAGCGTAAATCCGAGTAAGCGGGCCCGACCGGATGAGCAGTTCTTC. It encodes CASSVNPSKRARPDEQFF. This chain links TRBV9 with TRBJ2-1; TRBD2 might be the D (6 bases). CDR1 and CDR2 from the germline V gene are SGDLS and YYNGEE. V dropped 1 base and J dropped 8 bases, with 25 bases sitting between them. This CDR3 is built from 18 residues.

The chain is built from TRBV7-3 and TRBJ2-1; 8 bases align to TRBD1. The CDR3 spans 16 residues. Germline V lookup: CDR1 SGHTA, CDR2 FQGTGA. V shed 5 bases and J 2 bases; nucleotides not matched to a gene: 8. This CDR3 is CASSPRGRGPYNEQFF. The CDR3, as DNA: TGTGCCAGCAGCCCGAGGGGCAGGGGGCCCTACAATGAGCAGTTCTTC. The whole variable domain, remainder taken from reference TRBV7-3 and TRBJ2-1, is GAGVSQTPSNKVTEKGKYVELRCDPISGHTALYWYRQSLGQGPEFLIYFQGTGAADDSGLPNDRFFAVRPEGSVSTLKIQRTERGDSAVYLCASSPRGRGPYNEQFFGPGTRLTVL.

The chain couples TRBV9 to TRBJ2-1, with D uncertain. V was cut by 4 bases and J by 6 bases, with 20 bases left in between. The CDR3 contains 16 residues. Germline V CDR1 and CDR2: SGDLS, YYNGEE. The CDR3 loop reads CASSKPLVVGSNEQFF. CDR3 sequence (DNA): TGTGCCAGCAGCAAGCCCTTAGTCGTTGGGTCCAATGAGCAGTTCTTC.

This clonotype was seen a single time. V and J are TRBV29-1 and TRBJ2-5, with 8 bases matching TRBD2. V was pared by 3 bases and J by 7 bases, with 4 bases of the junction left unmatched. This CDR3 comprises 12 residues. CDR1 SQVTM and CDR2 ANQGSEA come from the germline V gene. CDR3 protein: CSVEAGGRTQYF. DNA of the CDR3: TGCAGCGTTGAGGCGGGGGGTAGGACCCAGTACTTC.